Following are 23 T cell receptor beta chains from one sample sequenced in a study of early T cells in non-severe SARS-CoV-2 infection. TCRdb redid the calling of the 5' RACE reads with MiXCR, one entry per CDR3 protein. The profile covers some 98,000 distinct CDR3 sequences, with roughly 15% appearing a single time and roughly 1.2% taken by the ten largest. Material: whole blood. The receptors shown here come from an adult who was a healthcare worker with PCR-confirmed SARS-CoV-2 infection or an uninfected control (not recorded which).

This clonotype was observed a few times. The rearrangement uses TRBV27 and TRBJ1-2; D unclear. The CDR3 spans 13 residues. Between the trimmed V and J ends, which lost 8 bases and 5 bases, there was a span of 15 bases. Germline values: CDR1 MNHEY, CDR2 SMNVEV (reference sequence). CDR3 coding DNA: TGTGCCAGCTCGCAGGACCCCATTTATGGCTACACCTTC. This codes for CASSQDPIYGYTF.

This clonotype was detected only a few times. V usage is TRBV27 and J usage is TRBJ2-3; tentative D call: TRBD2 (5 bases). The V and J ends lost 5 bases and 2 bases respectively, with 14 bases between them. This CDR3 has 15 residues. CDR1 and CDR2 (germline): MNHEY, SMNVEV (reference sequence). CDR3 sequence reads: CASSVIGLITDTQYF. For the CDR3, the DNA is TGTGCCAGCAGTGTAATTGGACTGATCACAGATACGCAGTATTTT.

This clonotype has a handful of counts. This chain joins TRBV6-4 and TRBJ2-2; no definite D call. This CDR3 contains 13 residues. The V end lost 2 bases, the J end lost 3 bases, and 4 bases lay between the germline ends. CDR1 is MRHNA and CDR2 is SNTAGT in the germline V gene. The CDR3 coding sequence is TGTGCCAGCAGTGACAAATACACCGGGGAGCTGTTTTTT. Translating it yields CASSDKYTGELFF.

This clonotype was observed a handful of times. This sequence joins TRBV20-1 and TRBJ1-3, with a weak D call TRBD1 (5 bases). Germline V CDR1 and CDR2: DFQATT, SNEGSKA (reference sequence). V shed 3 bases and J shed 2 bases, with 11 bases lying between them. This CDR3 is 14 amino acids long. CDR3 sequence (DNA): TGCAGTGCTAGGGGGGGAGTAGCTGGAAACACCATATATTTT. Protein: CSARGGVAGNTIYF.

This clonotype was counted ten times or more. This chain links TRBV5-1 with TRBJ2-1; no definite D call. The CDR3 has 11 residues. Trimming left V 4 bases short and J 3 bases short, with 2 bases between. The germline V gene has CDR1 SGHRS and CDR2 YFSETQ. The CDR3 sequence is CASSDYNEQFF. The CDR3 DNA sequence: TGCGCCAGCAGCGACTACAATGAGCAGTTCTTC.

V and J are TRBV6-5 and TRBJ1-6; D not resolved. V lost 3 bases and J lost 5, with 8 bases in between. Per germline, CDR1 MNHEY and CDR2 SVGAGI. The CDR3 contains 14 residues. DNA for the CDR3: TGTGCCAGCAGTTATCGATGGGATAATTCACCCCTCCACTTT. It translates to CASSYRWDNSPLHF.

Within the sample, this clonotype is medium-sized. The chain couples TRBV11-2 to TRBJ2-7; D is perhaps TRBD1 or TRBD2 (6 bases each). The CDR3 sequence is 15 residues long. From germline, CDR1 is SGHAT and CDR2 FQNNGV. The V gene lost 4 bases and the J gene lost 2 bases, with 15 bases spanning the gap. CDR3 in DNA: TGTGCCAGCAGCTCCTGGAGGGGGAAAACCTACGAGCAGTACTTC. Protein: CASSSWRGKTYEQYF.

In this sample, this clonotype turned up a few times. This chain joins TRBV4-1 and TRBJ2-7; tentative D call: TRBD2 (5 bases). Between the trimmed V and J ends, which lost 0 bases and 3 bases, there was a span of 12 bases. Germline V gene data show CDR1 as MGHRA and CDR2 as YSYEKL. The CDR3 length is 15 residues. The CDR3 spells CASSQEVGLIYEQYF. The CDR3 DNA reads as TGCGCCAGCAGCCAAGAGGTCGGACTTATCTACGAGCAGTACTTC.

The rearrangement joins TRBV20-1 to TRBJ2-5, with D perhaps TRBD2 (5 bases). V dropped 4 bases and J dropped 2 bases, with 17 bases sitting between them. Germline CDR1 is DFQATT and CDR2 is SNEGSKA (reference sequence). This CDR3 has 15 amino acids. CDR3 region: CSATTPSSSQETQYF. The CDR3 coding sequence is TGCAGTGCTACCACACCTAGCAGCAGTCAAGAGACCCAGTACTTC.

In its sample, this clonotype was seen many times. The genes are TRBV6-2 or TRBV6-3 and TRBJ2-2, with 7 bases identical to TRBD2. The germline gives CDR1 MNHEY, CDR2 SVGEGT. The J segment lost 7 bases and the V segment lost 3 bases, leaving 17 bases of the junction unmatched. This CDR3 is built from 18 residues. CDR3 amino acids: CASSYTSSGPLRDGELFF. Here the CDR3 DNA reads TGTGCCAGCAGTTATACCTCTAGCGGACCACTTCGGGACGGGGAGCTGTTTTTT.

This clonotype has just a few counts. The rearrangement uses TRBV6-2 or TRBV6-3 and TRBJ1-5, with D hard to call. V was pared by 6 bases and J by 7 bases, with 13 bases between. Germline loops: CDR1 MNHEY, CDR2 SVGEGT. The CDR3 covers 13 residues. CDR3 DNA sequence: TGTGCCAGCAGAAACAAGGGAGACCAGCCCCAGCATTTT. This sequence encodes CASRNKGDQPQHF.

This clonotype was picked up a small number of times. The J gene is TRBJ2-1, the V gene TRBV5-1; tentative D call: TRBD2 (5 bases). The CDR3 spans 15 residues. V shed 0 bases and J shed 2 bases, with 9 bases lying between them. The V gene's germline CDR1 is SGHRS and CDR2 YFSETQ. DNA for the CDR3: TGCGCCAGCAGCTTGGGAGGGAATCCCTACAATGAGCAGTTCTTC. This codes for CASSLGGNPYNEQFF.

This clonotype was seen a few times. This chain links TRBV7-2 with TRBJ2-2; D is uncertain. Per the germline V gene, CDR1 is SGHTA and CDR2 is FQGNSA. The CDR3 has 15 amino acids. The germline V and J ends were trimmed by 1 base and 3 bases, with 9 bases remaining between them. In DNA, the CDR3 is TGTGCCAGCAGCTTAGAGGGCAGACACACCGGGGAGCTGTTTTTT. Protein: CASSLEGRHTGELFF.

This clonotype was seen a few times. V and J are TRBV12-3 or TRBV12-4 and TRBJ1-2, with TRBD1 identical over 7 bases. The CDR3 consists of 13 residues. After removal of 8 bases from V and 4 bases from J, the junction contained 7 bases not matched to a gene. For the CDR3, the DNA is TGTGCCAGCGGGGCAGGGGGGTTCTATGGCTACACCTTC. Protein: CASGAGGFYGYTF.

This clonotype showed up just a few times. This chain connects TRBV5-1 to TRBJ2-1; 8 bases agree with TRBD2. The CDR3 sequence is 15 residues long. Germline values: CDR1 SGHRS, CDR2 YFSETQ. J lost 4 bases, V lost 4 bases, and 7 bases had no gene match. The CDR3 DNA reads TGCGCCAGCAGCATTCTAGCGGGCTATTACAATGAGCAGTTCTTC. Protein sequence: CASSILAGYYNEQFF.

The rearrangement uses TRBV5-1 and TRBJ2-2; a weak D match, TRBD1 (5 bases). Germline values: CDR1 SGHRS, CDR2 YFSETQ. The CDR3 has 15 amino acids. The ends were cut back, 2 bases at V and 5 bases at J, with 13 bases in the middle. CDR3 protein: CASSLLQRGTGELFF. The CDR3 bases are TGCGCCAGCAGCTTACTACAAAGGGGTACCGGGGAGCTGTTTTTT.

This clonotype was counted between two and nine times. This chain links TRBV14 with TRBJ2-5, with 7 bases lining up with TRBD1. There are 19 residues in the CDR3. Looked up from germline, CDR1 is SGHDN and CDR2 is FVKESK. V lost 3 bases to trimming and J lost 0 bases; unmatched junction nucleotides: 16. CDR3 sequence: CASSQSGTATIPYQETQYF. CDR3 sequence (DNA): TGTGCCAGCAGCCAGTCCGGGACAGCTACTATCCCGTACCAAGAGACCCAGTACTTC.

The V call is TRBV7-6, the J call TRBJ2-7; D is unresolved. The CDR3 is 13 amino acids. Looked up from germline, CDR1 is SGHVS and CDR2 is FNYEAQ. V gave up 2 bases and J gave up 7 bases, with 12 bases separating them. This CDR3 reads CASSLRESREQYF. CDR3 in DNA: TGTGCCAGCAGCTTACGCGAATCTAGGGAGCAGTACTTC.

The rearrangement links TRBV13 to TRBJ2-2; weak D call: TRBD2 (5 bases). The CDR3 consists of 15 residues. Trimming removed 6 bases from V and 0 bases from J, with 11 bases in between. CDR1 and CDR2 (germline): PRHDT, FYEKMQ (reference sequence). CDR3 in amino acids: CASSPTDSNTGELFF. In nucleotides, the CDR3 is TGTGCCAGCAGTCCGACGGACTCGAACACCGGGGAGCTGTTTTTT. The whole variable domain, remainder taken from reference TRBV13 and TRBJ2-2, is AAGVIQSPRHLIKEKRETATLKCYPIPRHDTVYWYQQGPGQDPQFLISFYEKMQSDKGSIPDRFSAQQFSDYHSELNMSSLELGDSALYFCASSPTDSNTGELFFGEGSRLTVL.

There are many counts of this clonotype. This rearrangement joins TRBV18 to TRBJ2-7; 12 bases align to TRBD2. The CDR3 runs to 14 residues. Trimming at V came to 2 bases and at J to 6 bases, leaving 2 bases not matched to a gene. Germline V CDR1 and CDR2: KGHSH, LQKENI. The CDR3 loop is CASSPGLAGREQYF. CDR3 bases: TGTGCCAGCTCACCAGGACTAGCGGGACGCGAGCAGTACTTC. The full variable domain, its missing parts supplied by reference TRBV18 and TRBJ2-7, is NAGVMQNPRHLVRRRGQEARLRCSPMKGHSHVYWYRQLPEEGLKFMVYLQKENIIDESGMPKERFSAEFPKEGPSILRIQQVVRGDSAAYFCASSPGLAGREQYFGPGTRLTVT.

This clonotype was seen many times. CDR3 DNA: TGTGCCAGCGCAAGGAAAGGATTCAATCAGCCCCAGCATTTT. Translating it yields CASARKGFNQPQHF. V gene TRBV6-6 combines with J gene TRBJ1-5; no firm D call. The CDR3 is made up of 14 amino acids. Germline CDR1 is MNHNY and CDR2 is SVGAGI (reference sequence). The ends were cut back, 8 bases at V and 3 bases at J, with 14 bases in the middle.

In its sample, this clonotype was seen many times. This chain joins TRBV29-1 and TRBJ1-5; 7 bases line up with TRBD1. The CDR3 has 13 amino acids. The trim removed 3 bases at V and 4 bases at J, leaving 3 bases unmatched. Germline loops: CDR1 SQVTM, CDR2 ANQGSEA. The CDR3 DNA follows: TGCAGCGTTGAGACAGGGACTAATCAGCCCCAGCATTTT. As protein: CSVETGTNQPQHF.

This clonotype was observed a few times. The chain joins TRBV5-5 to TRBJ2-3, with TRBD1 matching over 7 bases. CDR1 is SGHKS and CDR2 is YYEKEE in the germline V gene (reference sequence). With 6 bases clipped from V and 0 bases from J, the junction kept 7 bases outside the gene matches. The CDR3 runs to 15 residues. This chain's CDR3 is CASTPGQTSTDTQYF. Written as DNA, the CDR3 is TGTGCCAGCACGCCGGGACAGACTAGCACAGATACGCAGTATTTT.